This T cell receptor beta chain was identified during a study of Graves' ophthalmopathy and Graves' hyperthyroidism. CDR3 length equals 17 residues. The germline V gene has CDR1 MDHEN and CDR2 SYDVKM. V was shortened by 5 bases and J by 0 bases, with 17 bases between the two germline ends. RNA served as the template for amplifying TCR beta CDR3 regions. Second-round multiplex PCR followed a first-round RT-PCR using HTBI primers. TCRdb re-analysed the multiplex PCR reads in MiXCR, keeping a single row per CDR3 protein. Found here are 620,000 or so distinct CDR3 sequences, approximately 21% of them singletons; the top ten hold approximately 6.5%. This clonotype was found a few times.

The rearrangement links TRBV28 to TRBJ1-3; TRBD1 might be the D (6 bases). The origin of this receptor is a woman in her late teens or twenties with stable Graves' hyperthyroidism. Some clones in this sample may be carry-over from other donors' samples. What was sequenced was peripheral blood. For the CDR3, the DNA is TGTGCCAGCAGTAGTCTTTTGGGGGGCTCCTCTGGAAACACCATATATTTT. It yields the protein CASSSLLGGSSGNTIYF.